A single sample is the source of the 8 T cell receptor beta chains below, sequenced in a study of immune evolution from preneoplasia to lung adenocarcinoma (dated by TCRdb to the early 2020s). The library relied on the immunoSEQ multiplex PCR assay. TCRdb took over this immuneACCESS table, retaining in-frame rearrangements with V and J assigned. Such tables are incomplete; in checked studies, under half of the missing clones stem from an unresolved V gene, and the remainder is unexplained. This sample lists some 5,000 clones; approximately 81% were detected once. The leading ten clones occupy 8.6% of the sample. Sequencing was performed on FFPE normal lung tissue adjacent to the tumor. The source is a person aged 50-75 years with lung adenocarcinoma.

V usage is TRBV7-2 and J usage is TRBJ2-7, with D maybe TRBD2 (6 bases). The CDR3 runs 15 residues. CDR1 is SGHTA and CDR2 is FQGNSA in the germline V gene. V lost 4 bases to trimming and J lost 6 bases, with 19 bases between them. The CDR3 loop reads CASSSYAGSSLEQYF. Here the CDR3 DNA reads TGTGCCAGCAGCTCCTACGCGGGGAGCTCCCTCGAGCAGTACTTC.

The V and J genes are TRBV6-1 and TRBJ2-2; D is unresolved. CDR3 size: 12 residues. The V gene's germline CDR1 is MNHNS and CDR2 SASEGT. V lost 2 bases and J lost 7, with 5 bases in between. This CDR3 reads CASSEIGGELFF. The DNA of the CDR3 is TGTGCCAGCAGTGAAATTGGCGGGGAGCTGTTTTTT.

V usage is TRBV5-1 and J usage is TRBJ1-5, with unresolved D. This CDR3 has 15 residues. CDR1 and CDR2 from the germline V gene are SGHRS and YFSETQ. Between the trimmed V and J ends, which lost 0 bases and 0 bases, there was a span of 7 bases. CDR3 DNA sequence: TGCGCCAGCAGCTTGGTCGGGGATAGCAATCAGCCCCAGCATTTT. Amino acids: CASSLVGDSNQPQHF. Full variable domain (missing parts from reference TRBV5-1 and TRBJ1-5): KAGVTQTPRYLIKTRGQQVTLSCSPISGHRSVSWYQQTPGQGLQFLFEYFSETQRNKGNFPGRFSGRQFSNSRSEMNVSTLELGDSALYLCASSLVGDSNQPQHFGDGTRLSIL.

The rearrangement links TRBV6-5 to TRBJ1-2, with a tentative D call TRBD1 (5 bases). Deletions cut 5 bases from V and 6 bases from J, with 19 bases between. CDR3 length: 15 amino acids. The germline gives CDR1 MNHEY, CDR2 SVGAGI. The CDR3 here is CASSHQGGDGHGYTF. The DNA for the CDR3 is TGTGCCAGCAGTCACCAGGGAGGGGATGGGCATGGCTACACCTTC.

The rearrangement uses TRBV11-2 and TRBJ1-4, with 8 bases that match TRBD1. The CDR3 spans 14 residues. Germline loops: CDR1 SGHAT, CDR2 FQNNGV. The V segment lost 5 bases and the J segment 6 bases; nucleotides outside the gene matches: 5. CDR3 sequence (DNA): TGTGCCAGCAGCGACAGGGGATTGGATGAAAAACTGTTTTTT. Its protein product is CASSDRGLDEKLFF. The full variable domain, its missing parts supplied by reference TRBV11-2 and TRBJ1-4, is EAGVAQSPRYKIIEKRQSVAFWCNPISGHATLYWYQQILGQGPKLLIQFQNNGVVDDSQLPKDRFSAERLKGVDSTLKIQPAKLEDSAVYLCASSDRGLDEKLFFGSGTQLSVL.

The chain is built from TRBV5-1 and TRBJ2-5; D is uncertain. Between the trimmed V and J ends, which lost 1 base and 5 bases, there was a span of 12 bases. This CDR3 has 14 amino acids. Germline V gives CDR1 SGHRS, CDR2 YFSETQ. The CDR3 loop reads CASSLTSLAETQYF. The CDR3 nucleotides read TGCGCCAGCAGCTTGACCAGTCTGGCTGAGACCCAGTACTTC.

This chain connects TRBV25-1 to TRBJ2-5, with 7 bases lining up with TRBD2. CDR1 is MGHDK and CDR2 is SYGVNS in the germline V gene. With 3 bases clipped from V and 2 bases from J, the junction kept 9 bases outside the gene matches. This CDR3 comprises 16 residues. The CDR3 nucleotides are TGTGCCAGCAGTGACCCGGCGGGGGATCGACAAGAGACCCAGTACTTC. Translating gives CASSDPAGDRQETQYF.

The chain employs TRBV7-6 and TRBJ2-7; 8 bases are shared with TRBD2. J lost 2 bases, V lost 5 bases, and 11 bases had no gene match. Germline values: CDR1 SGHVS, CDR2 FNYEAQ. The CDR3 extends over 16 amino acids. DNA for the CDR3: TGTGCCAGCAGCCCCCTGGGGAGCGGGAGAGCCTACGAGCAGTACTTC. Translating it yields CASSPLGSGRAYEQYF.